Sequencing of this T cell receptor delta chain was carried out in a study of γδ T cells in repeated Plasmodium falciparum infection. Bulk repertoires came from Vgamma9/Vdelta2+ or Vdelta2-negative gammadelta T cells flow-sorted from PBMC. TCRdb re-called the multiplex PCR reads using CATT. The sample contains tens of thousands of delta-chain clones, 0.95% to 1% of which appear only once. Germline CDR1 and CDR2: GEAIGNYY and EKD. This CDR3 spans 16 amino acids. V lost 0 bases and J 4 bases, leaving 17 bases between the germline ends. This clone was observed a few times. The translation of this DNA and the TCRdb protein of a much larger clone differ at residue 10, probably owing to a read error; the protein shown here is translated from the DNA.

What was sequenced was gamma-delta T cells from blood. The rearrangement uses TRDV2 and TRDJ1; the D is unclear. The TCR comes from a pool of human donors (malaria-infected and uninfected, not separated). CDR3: CACDTIGVGQNDKLIF. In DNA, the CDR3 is TGTGCCTGTGACACCATCGGGGTAGGACAGAACGATAAACTCATCTTT.